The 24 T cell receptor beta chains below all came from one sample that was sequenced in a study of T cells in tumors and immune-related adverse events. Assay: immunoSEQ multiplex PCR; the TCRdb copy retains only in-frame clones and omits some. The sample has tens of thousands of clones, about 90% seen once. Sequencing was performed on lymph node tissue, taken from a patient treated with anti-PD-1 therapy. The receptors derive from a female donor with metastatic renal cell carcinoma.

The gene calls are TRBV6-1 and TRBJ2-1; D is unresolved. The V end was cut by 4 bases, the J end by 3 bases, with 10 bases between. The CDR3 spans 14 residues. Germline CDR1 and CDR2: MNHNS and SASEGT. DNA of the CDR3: TGTGCCAGCAGTGTGGTGCTTGACTACAATGAGCAGTTCTTC. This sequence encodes CASSVVLDYNEQFF.

In DNA form, the CDR3 reads TGTGCCAGCACCACCGATTCCGGGGAGCTGTTTTTT. It yields the protein CASTTDSGELFF. V usage is TRBV9 and J usage is TRBJ2-2; no clear D gene. The germline gives CDR1 SGDLS, CDR2 YYNGEE. This CDR3 has 12 residues. Trimming pared 6 bases from V and 6 bases from J, leaving 9 bases between.

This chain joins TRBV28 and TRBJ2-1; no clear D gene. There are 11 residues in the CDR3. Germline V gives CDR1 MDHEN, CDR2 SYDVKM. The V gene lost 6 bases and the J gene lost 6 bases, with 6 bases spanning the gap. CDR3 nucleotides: TGTGCCAGCAGCCCGGCCAATGAGCAGTTCTTC. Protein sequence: CASSPANEQFF.

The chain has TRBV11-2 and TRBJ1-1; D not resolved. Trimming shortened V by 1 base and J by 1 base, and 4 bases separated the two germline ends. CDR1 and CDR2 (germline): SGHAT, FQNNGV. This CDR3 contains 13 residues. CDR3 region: CASSLGANTEAFF. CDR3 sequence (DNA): TGTGCCAGCAGCTTAGGGGCGAACACTGAAGCTTTCTTT.

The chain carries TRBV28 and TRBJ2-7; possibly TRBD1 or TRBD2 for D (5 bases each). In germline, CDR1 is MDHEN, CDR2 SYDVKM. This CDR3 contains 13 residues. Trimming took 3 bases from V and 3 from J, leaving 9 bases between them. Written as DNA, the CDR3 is TGTGCCAGCAGTTTGGCTGGGGGCTACGAGCAGTACTTC. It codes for CASSLAGGYEQYF.

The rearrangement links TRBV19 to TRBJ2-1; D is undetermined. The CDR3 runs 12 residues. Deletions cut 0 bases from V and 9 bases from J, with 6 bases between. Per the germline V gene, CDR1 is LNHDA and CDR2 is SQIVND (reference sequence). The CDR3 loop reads CASSIDPREQFF. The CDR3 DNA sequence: TGTGCCAGTAGTATAGATCCTCGTGAGCAGTTCTTC. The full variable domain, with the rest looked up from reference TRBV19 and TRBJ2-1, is DGGITQSPKYLFRKEGQNVTLSCEQNLNHDAMYWYRQDPGQGLRLIYYSQIVNDFQKGDIAEGYSVSREKKESFPLTVTSAQKNPTAFYLCASSIDPREQFFGPGTRLTVL.

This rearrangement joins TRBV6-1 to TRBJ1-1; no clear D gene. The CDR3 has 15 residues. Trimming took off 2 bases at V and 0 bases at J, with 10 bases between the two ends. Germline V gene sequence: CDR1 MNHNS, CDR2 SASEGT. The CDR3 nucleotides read TGTGCCAGCAGTGAACCTCTAGGAATGAACACTGAAGCTTTCTTT. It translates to CASSEPLGMNTEAFF.

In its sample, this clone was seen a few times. CDR3 nucleotide sequence: TGTGCCACCTTCTCGGTTAGCTCCTACGAGCAGTACTTC. Protein sequence: CATFSVSSYEQYF. This rearrangement joins TRBV6-5 to TRBJ2-7; D is ambiguous. The germline CDR1 and CDR2 sequences are MNHEY and SVGAGI. Between the trimmed V and J ends, which lost 10 bases and 0 bases, there was a span of 13 bases. The CDR3 totals 13 residues.

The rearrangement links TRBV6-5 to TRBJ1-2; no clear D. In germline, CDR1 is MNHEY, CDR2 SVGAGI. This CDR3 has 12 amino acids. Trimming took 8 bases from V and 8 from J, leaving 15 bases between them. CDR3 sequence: CASFEGFQGYTF. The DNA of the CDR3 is TGTGCCAGCTTCGAGGGATTTCAAGGCTACACCTTC.

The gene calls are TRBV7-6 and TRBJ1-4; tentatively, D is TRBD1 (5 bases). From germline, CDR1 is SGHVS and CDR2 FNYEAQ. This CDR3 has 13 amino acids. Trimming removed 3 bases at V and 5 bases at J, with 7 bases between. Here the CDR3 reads CASSFGQNEKLFF. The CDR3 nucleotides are TGTGCCAGCAGCTTCGGACAAAATGAAAAACTGTTTTTT.

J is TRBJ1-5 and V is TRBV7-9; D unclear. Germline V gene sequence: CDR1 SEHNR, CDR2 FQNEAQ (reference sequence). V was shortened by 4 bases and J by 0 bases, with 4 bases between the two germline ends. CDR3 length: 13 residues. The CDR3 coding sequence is TGTGCCAGCAGCTGGAGTAGCAATCAGCCCCAGCATTTT. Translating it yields CASSWSSNQPQHF.

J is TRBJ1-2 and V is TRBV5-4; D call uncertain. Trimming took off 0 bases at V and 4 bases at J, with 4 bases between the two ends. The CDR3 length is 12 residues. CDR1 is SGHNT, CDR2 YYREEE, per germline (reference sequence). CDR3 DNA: TGTGCCAGCAGCTTGGCCACCTATGGCTACACCTTC. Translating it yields CASSLATYGYTF.

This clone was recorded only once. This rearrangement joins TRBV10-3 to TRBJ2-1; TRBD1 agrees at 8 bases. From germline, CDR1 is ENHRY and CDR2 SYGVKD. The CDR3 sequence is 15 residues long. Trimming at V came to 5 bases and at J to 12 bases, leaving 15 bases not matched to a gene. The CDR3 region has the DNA TGTGCCATCAGTTCCCCGGGACAGGTCACTCCGGGGCAGTTCTTC. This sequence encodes CAISSPGQVTPGQFF.

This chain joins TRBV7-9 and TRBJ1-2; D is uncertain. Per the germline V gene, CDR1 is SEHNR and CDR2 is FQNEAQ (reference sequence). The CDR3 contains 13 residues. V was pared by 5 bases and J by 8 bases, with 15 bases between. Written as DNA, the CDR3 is TGTGCCAGCAGCGACGAGCCCCTGGGAGGCTACACCTTC. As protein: CASSDEPLGGYTF.

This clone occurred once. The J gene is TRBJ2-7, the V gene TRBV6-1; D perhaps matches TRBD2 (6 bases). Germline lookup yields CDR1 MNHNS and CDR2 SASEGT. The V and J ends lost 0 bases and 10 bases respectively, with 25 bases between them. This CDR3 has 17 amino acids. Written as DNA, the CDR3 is TGTGCCAGCAGTGAAGCGCGGGGCAGGTTGGACTGGAGTCCTCAGTACTTC. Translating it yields CASSEARGRLDWSPQYF.

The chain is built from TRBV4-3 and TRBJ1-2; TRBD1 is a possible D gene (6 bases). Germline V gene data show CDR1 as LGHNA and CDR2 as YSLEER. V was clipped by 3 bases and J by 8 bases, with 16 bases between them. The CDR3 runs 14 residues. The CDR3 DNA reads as TGCGCCAGCAGCCATGCACAGGGAGTACGGGGCTACACCTTC. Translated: CASSHAQGVRGYTF.

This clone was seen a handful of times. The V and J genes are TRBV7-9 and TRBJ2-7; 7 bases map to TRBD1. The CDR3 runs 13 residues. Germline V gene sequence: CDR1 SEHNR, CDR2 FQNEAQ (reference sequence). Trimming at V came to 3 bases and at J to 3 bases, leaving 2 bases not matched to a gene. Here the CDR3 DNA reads TGTGCCAGCAGCTTTTGGGACAGCTACGAGCAGTACTTC. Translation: CASSFWDSYEQYF.

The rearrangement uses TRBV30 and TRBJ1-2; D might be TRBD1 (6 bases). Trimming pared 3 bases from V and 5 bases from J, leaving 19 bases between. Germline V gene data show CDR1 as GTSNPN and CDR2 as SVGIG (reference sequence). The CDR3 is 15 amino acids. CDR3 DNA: TGTGCCTGGAGCGGCTCGGTGGGACAACATTATGGCTACACCTTC. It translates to CAWSGSVGQHYGYTF.

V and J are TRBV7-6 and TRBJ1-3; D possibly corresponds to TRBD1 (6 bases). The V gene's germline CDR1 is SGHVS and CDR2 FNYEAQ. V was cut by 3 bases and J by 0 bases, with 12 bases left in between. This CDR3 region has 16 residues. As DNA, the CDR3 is TGTGCCAGCAGCTTGCAGGGGTCGAGCTCTGGAAACACCATATATTTT. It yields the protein CASSLQGSSSGNTIYF.

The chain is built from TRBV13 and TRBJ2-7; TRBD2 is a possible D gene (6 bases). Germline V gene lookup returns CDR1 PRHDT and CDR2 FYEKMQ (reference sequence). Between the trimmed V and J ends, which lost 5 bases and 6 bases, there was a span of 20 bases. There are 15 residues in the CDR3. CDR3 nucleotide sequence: TGTGCCAGCAGCGCACCCGGGAGTGGATCTCGCGAGCAGTACTTC. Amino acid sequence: CASSAPGSGSREQYF.

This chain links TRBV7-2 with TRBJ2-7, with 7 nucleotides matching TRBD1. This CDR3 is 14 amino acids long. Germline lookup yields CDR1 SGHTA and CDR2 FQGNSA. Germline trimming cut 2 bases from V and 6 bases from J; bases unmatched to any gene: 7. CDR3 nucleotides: TGTGCCAGCAGCTTAAATGCCAGGGGGACCGAGCAGTACTTC. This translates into CASSLNARGTEQYF.

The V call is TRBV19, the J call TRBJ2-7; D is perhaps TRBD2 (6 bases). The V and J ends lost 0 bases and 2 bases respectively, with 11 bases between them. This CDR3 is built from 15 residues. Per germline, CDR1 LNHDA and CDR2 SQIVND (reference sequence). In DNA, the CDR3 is TGTGCCAGTAGTATAGAGGCCGGGAGCGCCTACGAGCAGTACTTC. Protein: CASSIEAGSAYEQYF.

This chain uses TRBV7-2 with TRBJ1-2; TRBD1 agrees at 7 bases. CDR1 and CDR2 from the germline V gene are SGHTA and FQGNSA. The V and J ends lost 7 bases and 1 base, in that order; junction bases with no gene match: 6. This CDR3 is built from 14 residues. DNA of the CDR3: TGTGCCAGCACCAAAAACAGGGGTAACTATGGCTACACCTTC. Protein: CASTKNRGNYGYTF.

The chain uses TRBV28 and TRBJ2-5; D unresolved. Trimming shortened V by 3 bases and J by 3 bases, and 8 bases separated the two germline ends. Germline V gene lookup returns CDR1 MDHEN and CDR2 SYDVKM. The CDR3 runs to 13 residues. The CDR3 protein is CASSLGREETQYF. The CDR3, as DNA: TGTGCCAGCAGTTTGGGCCGGGAAGAGACCCAGTACTTC.